A single sample is the source of the 29 T cell receptor beta chains below, sequenced in a study of control samples from healthy donors and cancer patients. The table came from immunoSEQ multiplex PCR; TCRdb's copy has only in-frame clones and leaves some out. The sample carries some 130,000 clones, 92% recorded once. The sample taken for sequencing was blood. The receptors shown here come from a woman in her fifties or sixties in good health.

This sequence joins TRBV7-8 and TRBJ1-1, with D possibly being TRBD1 (6 bases). Germline CDR1 SGHVS, CDR2 FQNEAQ. Between the trimmed V and J ends, which lost 5 bases and 1 base, there was a span of 8 bases. CDR3 size: 13 residues. The chain's CDR3 is CASSRTENTEAFF. The DNA for the CDR3 is TGTGCCAGCAGCCGGACAGAGAACACTGAAGCTTTCTTT.

J is TRBJ2-7 and V is TRBV7-2, with 10 bases aligning to TRBD2. CDR3 length: 16 amino acids. The germline V gene encodes CDR1 SGHTA and CDR2 FQGNSA. Losses at the gene ends were 3 bases for V and 3 bases for J; bases not matched to a gene: 8. CDR3 loop: CASSFPTIAGGYEQYF. CDR3 coding DNA: TGTGCCAGCAGCTTCCCAACAATAGCGGGAGGCTACGAGCAGTACTTC.

The J gene is TRBJ1-2, the V gene TRBV6-5; no firm D call. V gave up 6 bases and J gave up 7 bases, with 15 bases separating them. CDR3 length: 13 amino acids. Germline lookup yields CDR1 MNHEY and CDR2 SVGAGI. Written as DNA, the CDR3 is TGTGCCAGCAGCCAGACATCCCCCCCTGGCTACACCTTC. It encodes CASSQTSPPGYTF.

The V call is TRBV16, the J call TRBJ2-3; D possibly uses TRBD1 or TRBD2 (6 bases each). This CDR3 region has 17 residues. Trimming took off 4 bases at V and 4 bases at J, with 21 bases between the two ends. CDR1 is KGHSY and CDR2 is FQNENV in the germline V gene. The CDR3 nucleotides read TGTGCCAGCAGCCCCTCCCCCGTGAACAGGGACTCAGATACGCAGTATTTT. Protein sequence: CASSPSPVNRDSDTQYF.

The rearrangement joins TRBV18 to TRBJ2-2; perhaps TRBD2 as D (5 bases). Germline CDR1 is KGHSH and CDR2 is LQKENI. The CDR3 consists of 15 residues. Between the trimmed V and J ends, which lost 3 bases and 1 base, there was a span of 9 bases. The CDR3 DNA reads as TGTGCCAGCTCACCTGGACGGGGGAACACCGGGGAGCTGTTTTTT. This sequence encodes CASSPGRGNTGELFF.

The J gene is TRBJ2-3, the V gene TRBV28; 7 bases fit TRBD2. V was pared by 8 bases and J by 8 bases, with 10 bases of the junction left unmatched. CDR3 length: 13 residues. Germline CDR1 reads MDHEN; CDR2 reads SYDVKM. In DNA form, the CDR3 reads TGTGCCAGCGAGTTAGGGAGGGCCGGTACGCAGTATTTT. It translates to CASELGRAGTQYF.

The genes are TRBV5-8 and TRBJ2-7; D may be TRBD1 (5 bases). V lost 0 bases and J 3 bases, leaving 7 bases between the germline ends. Per the germline V gene, CDR1 is SGHTS and CDR2 is YDEGEE. This CDR3 spans 13 amino acids. The CDR3 bases are TGTGCCAGCAGCTTGGGACAGAACTACGAGCAGTACTTC. It translates to CASSLGQNYEQYF.

This clone has just a few counts. J is TRBJ1-5 and V is TRBV27, with 7 bases lining up with TRBD1. The length of the CDR3 is 13 residues. CDR1 is MNHEY, CDR2 SMNVEV, per germline (reference sequence). V was pared by 4 bases and J by 6 bases, with 3 bases of the junction left unmatched. The CDR3 is CASSSQGGQPQHF. The CDR3 DNA reads as TGTGCCAGCAGTTCCCAGGGGGGTCAGCCCCAGCATTTT.

The V call is TRBV7-9, the J call TRBJ1-4; D is uncertain. Trimming removed 2 bases at V and 5 bases at J, with 15 bases between. This CDR3 spans 16 amino acids. Germline CDR1 and CDR2: SEHNR and FQNEAQ (reference sequence). The CDR3 region has the DNA TGTGCCAGCAGCTTACCCCCGACGGATCTAAATGAAAAACTGTTTTTT. Protein product: CASSLPPTDLNEKLFF.

J is TRBJ2-1 and V is TRBV24-1; TRBD2 is a possible D gene (5 bases). Germline assignment: CDR1 KGHDR and CDR2 SFDVKD. With 1 base removed from V and 5 bases from J, the gap between germline ends came to 11 bases. The CDR3 loop spans 15 amino acids. CDR3 protein: CATSDFRGLNNEQFF. As DNA, the CDR3 is TGTGCCACCAGTGATTTTCGAGGGCTAAACAATGAGCAGTTCTTC.

The chain couples TRBV2 to TRBJ1-3; D may be TRBD1 (5 bases). Germline CDR1 SNHLY, CDR2 FYNNEI. The CDR3 has 15 residues. V dropped 4 bases and J dropped 2 bases, with 12 bases sitting between them. CDR3 amino acids: CASSVGQGTGNTIYF. DNA of the CDR3: TGTGCCAGCAGTGTGGGGCAGGGAACTGGAAACACCATATATTTT.

The chain joins TRBV5-6 to TRBJ1-2; D is unresolved. This CDR3 is 14 amino acids long. With 4 bases removed from V and 0 bases from J, the gap between germline ends came to 10 bases. The germline gives CDR1 SGHDT, CDR2 YYEEEE. CDR3 in DNA: TGTGCCAGCAGCCTTGGGCAGGCTAACTATGGCTACACCTTC. This encodes CASSLGQANYGYTF.

This sequence joins TRBV18 and TRBJ1-3; D remains ambiguous. Trimming cost V 3 bases and J 0 bases, with 18 bases left between them. This CDR3 is 18 amino acids long. Per germline, CDR1 KGHSH and CDR2 LQKENI. As DNA, the CDR3 is TGTGCCAGCTCACCCACGAAGGGAAAGGTTCTCTCTGGAAACACCATATATTTT. This encodes CASSPTKGKVLSGNTIYF.

V and J are TRBV5-8 and TRBJ1-2; 9 nucleotides line up with TRBD1. V lost 4 bases to trimming and J lost 4 bases; unmatched junction nucleotides: 14. The CDR3 covers 17 residues. Germline V gene sequence: CDR1 SGHTS, CDR2 YDEGEE. The DNA for the CDR3 is TGTGCCAGCAGCGGACCGGGACAGGGTTTAAACCGCTATGGCTACACCTTC. It specifies CASSGPGQGLNRYGYTF.

The chain carries TRBV30 and TRBJ2-7, with D possibly TRBD2 on 5 matching bases. The CDR3 has 16 residues. The V end was cut by 3 bases, the J end by 5 bases, with 23 bases between. Germline CDR1 and CDR2: GTSNPN and SVGIG (reference sequence). The CDR3 sequence: CAWSRGWRSKVDEQYF. The CDR3 nucleotides read TGTGCCTGGAGCCGCGGGTGGCGCTCGAAGGTGGACGAGCAGTACTTC.

This chain uses TRBV24-1 with TRBJ2-1, with TRBD1 identical over 10 bases. This CDR3 is built from 14 residues. Germline V lookup: CDR1 KGHDR, CDR2 SFDVKD. The trim removed 3 bases at V and 11 bases at J, leaving 6 bases unmatched. CDR3 region: CATSDPGTGEKQFF. CDR3 DNA sequence: TGTGCCACCAGTGATCCCGGGACAGGGGAGAAGCAGTTCTTC.

The chain joins TRBV6-5 to TRBJ2-5; a possible D gene is TRBD2 (6 bases). CDR1 MNHEY and CDR2 SVGAGI come from the germline V gene. V was cut by 5 bases and J by 6 bases, with 16 bases left in between. This CDR3 is 14 amino acids long. In DNA, the CDR3 is TGTGCCAGCAGTCTCCCCTTGGGCGGGAAGACCCAGTACTTC. Its translation is CASSLPLGGKTQYF.

The sample holds many counts of this clone. The rearrangement links TRBV5-8 to TRBJ2-7; D unresolved. Germline V CDR1 and CDR2: SGHTS, YDEGEE. CDR3 size: 15 residues. The ends were cut back, 4 bases at V and 4 bases at J, with 18 bases in the middle. The CDR3 protein is CASSRDGSGIYEQYF. The CDR3 DNA sequence: TGTGCCAGCAGCAGGGATGGATCAGGCATTTACGAGCAGTACTTC.

The rearrangement uses TRBV2 and TRBJ1-5, with D possibly being TRBD1 (5 bases). CDR1 and CDR2 (germline): SNHLY, FYNNEI. V was shortened by 3 bases and J by 4 bases, with 19 bases between the two germline ends. This CDR3 contains 17 residues. CDR3 region: CASSDSSVGVANQPQHF. In DNA form, the CDR3 reads TGTGCCAGCAGTGACTCCTCCGTGGGGGTGGCTAATCAGCCCCAGCATTTT. The whole variable domain, filled in from reference TRBV2 and TRBJ1-5, reads EPEVTQTPSHQVTQMGQEVILRCVPISNHLYFYWYRQILGQKVEFLVSFYNNEISEKSEIFDDQFSVERPDGSNFTLKIRSTKLEDSAMYFCASSDSSVGVANQPQHFGDGTRLSIL.

V gene TRBV3-1 (or the pseudogene TRBV3-2) combines with J gene TRBJ2-7, with D maybe TRBD1 (5 bases). This CDR3 is built from 14 residues. The germline V and J ends were trimmed by 4 bases and 5 bases, with 15 bases remaining between them. Per the germline V gene, CDR1 is LGHDT and CDR2 is YNNKEL (reference sequence). The CDR3 nucleotides read TGTGCCAGCAGCCCACACCCCAGGGTCCACGAGCAGTACTTC. This codes for CASSPHPRVHEQYF.

This clone was found a few times. The gene calls are TRBV27 and TRBJ2-1; D possibly corresponds to TRBD2 (5 bases). The V end was cut by 2 bases, the J end by 7 bases, with 15 bases between. In germline, CDR1 is MNHEY, CDR2 SMNVEV (reference sequence). This CDR3 is 15 amino acids long. The CDR3 sequence is CASSLVGPTGNEQFF. The CDR3 DNA sequence: TGTGCCAGCAGTTTAGTCGGCCCCACGGGGAATGAGCAGTTCTTC.

The chain employs TRBV5-5 and TRBJ1-1, with 9 bases aligning to TRBD1. This CDR3 contains 16 residues. The germline CDR1 and CDR2 sequences are SGHKS and YYEKEE (reference sequence). Trimming removed 4 bases from V and 0 bases from J; junction bases left unmatched: 7. In DNA, the CDR3 is TGTGCCAGCAGCCGGACAGGGGTTCAAATGAACACTGAAGCTTTCTTT. The encoded protein is CASSRTGVQMNTEAFF.

This clone was seen once. The conserved phenylalanine or tryptophan is not found at the CDR3 terminus, so this likely reflects a read error. The CDR3 loop is CASSQVYRGSDYGYTL. CDR3 in DNA: TGCGCCAGCAGCCAAGTTTACAGGGGGAGCGACTATGGCTACACCCTC. J is TRBJ1-2 and V is TRBV3-1 (or the pseudogene TRBV3-2); TRBD1 agrees at 8 bases. This CDR3 spans 16 amino acids. CDR1 and CDR2 from the germline V gene are LGHDT and YNNKEL (reference sequence).

The V gene is TRBV11-2, the J gene TRBJ1-2; TRBD1 is a possible D gene (6 bases). The CDR3 is 15 amino acids. Germline V CDR1 and CDR2: SGHAT, FQNNGV. V lost 5 bases and J 3 bases, leaving 16 bases between the germline ends. The CDR3 spells CASSPLGGIDYGYTF. For the CDR3, the DNA is TGTGCCAGCAGCCCATTAGGGGGGATTGACTATGGCTACACCTTC.

The CDR3 DNA is TGTGCCAGCACCCGGGCGCCCTTTGATAATTCACCCCTCCACTTT. It specifies CASTRAPFDNSPLHF. The chain employs TRBV5-4 and TRBJ1-6; the D is unclear. From germline, CDR1 is SGHNT and CDR2 YYREEE (reference sequence). V gave up 6 bases and J gave up 5 bases, with 15 bases separating them. The CDR3 consists of 15 residues.

The chain uses TRBV19 and TRBJ2-7, with 14 bases identical to TRBD2. Germline CDR1 and CDR2: LNHDA and SQIVND (reference sequence). Trimming removed 3 bases from V and 4 bases from J; junction bases left unmatched: 5. This CDR3 contains 16 residues. Here the CDR3 DNA reads TGTGCCAGTAGTATGGGACTAGCGGGAGCGATGTACGAGCAGTACTTC. Translated, it gives CASSMGLAGAMYEQYF.

The V gene is TRBV7-8, the J gene TRBJ2-7; D may be TRBD1 or TRBD2 (5 bases each). Germline V CDR1 and CDR2: SGHVS, FQNEAQ. The CDR3 is 14 residues long. The V end lost 1 base, the J end lost 8 bases, and 15 bases lay between the germline ends. CDR3 nucleotides: TGTGCCAGCAGCTTAGTCCAGGCTGAGGGGAAGCAGTACTTC. Its translation is CASSLVQAEGKQYF.

The rearrangement uses TRBV29-1 and TRBJ1-2; 10 positions agree with TRBD1. Germline lookup yields CDR1 SQVTM and CDR2 ANQGSEA. The V and J ends lost 7 bases and 6 bases, in that order; junction bases with no gene match: 11. This CDR3 contains 14 residues. The CDR3 protein is CSADARDRGHGYTF. The CDR3 nucleotides are TGCAGCGCCGACGCCCGGGACAGGGGCCATGGCTACACCTTC.

V usage is TRBV6-4 and J usage is TRBJ2-3, with D perhaps TRBD2 (6 bases). The CDR3 is 16 amino acids. The ends were cut back, 6 bases at V and 6 bases at J, with 22 bases in the middle. Germline CDR1 is MRHNA and CDR2 is SNTAGT. CDR3 region: CASSQEIRTTRDTQYF. CDR3 nucleotide sequence: TGTGCCAGCAGCCAGGAAATTAGGACTACGAGGGATACGCAGTATTTT.